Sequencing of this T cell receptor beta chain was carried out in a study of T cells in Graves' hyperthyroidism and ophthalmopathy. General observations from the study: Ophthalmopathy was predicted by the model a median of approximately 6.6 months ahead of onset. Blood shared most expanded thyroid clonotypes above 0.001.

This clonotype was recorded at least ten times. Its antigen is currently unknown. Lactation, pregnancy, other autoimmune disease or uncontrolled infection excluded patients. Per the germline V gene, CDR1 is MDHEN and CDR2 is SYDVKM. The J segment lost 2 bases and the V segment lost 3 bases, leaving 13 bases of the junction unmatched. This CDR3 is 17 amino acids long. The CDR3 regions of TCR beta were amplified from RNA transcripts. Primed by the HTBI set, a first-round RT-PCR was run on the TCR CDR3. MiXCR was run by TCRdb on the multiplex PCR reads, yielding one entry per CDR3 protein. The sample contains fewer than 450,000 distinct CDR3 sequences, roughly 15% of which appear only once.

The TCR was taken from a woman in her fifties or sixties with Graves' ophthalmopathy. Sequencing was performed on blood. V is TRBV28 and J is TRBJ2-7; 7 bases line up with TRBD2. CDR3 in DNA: TGTGCCAGCAGTTTCTTCGCTAGCGGAATCACGGCCTACGAGCAGTACTTC. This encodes CASSFFASGITAYEQYF.